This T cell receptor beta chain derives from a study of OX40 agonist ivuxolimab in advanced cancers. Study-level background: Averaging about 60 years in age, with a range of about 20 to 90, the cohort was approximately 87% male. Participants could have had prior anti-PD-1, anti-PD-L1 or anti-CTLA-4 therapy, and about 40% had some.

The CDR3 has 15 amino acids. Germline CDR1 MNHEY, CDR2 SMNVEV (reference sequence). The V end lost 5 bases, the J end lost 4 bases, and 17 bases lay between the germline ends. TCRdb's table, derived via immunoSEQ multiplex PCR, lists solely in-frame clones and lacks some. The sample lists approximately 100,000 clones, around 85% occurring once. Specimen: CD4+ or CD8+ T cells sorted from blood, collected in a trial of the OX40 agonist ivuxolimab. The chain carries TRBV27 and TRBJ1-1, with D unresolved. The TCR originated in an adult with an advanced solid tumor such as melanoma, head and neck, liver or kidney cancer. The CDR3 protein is CASSPSQYESTEAFF. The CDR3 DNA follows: TGTGCCAGCAGTCCCTCACAGTATGAGAGCACTGAAGCTTTCTTT.